Listed below are T cell receptor beta chains from one sample, sequenced in a study of blood T cell repertoires in COVID-19. Profiled with immunoSEQ multiplex PCR; TCRdb holds only in-frame clones, not every one. The sample records some 170,000 clones, 75% to 90% being singletons. What was sequenced was peripheral blood. All receptors derive from a woman aged 60 to 75 with acute or convalescent COVID-19. The CDR3 runs from the conserved cysteine through the conserved F or W. The D gene is left open where the match is weak. Some rows have no size entry. The others give once, few or many, or a class for an expanded clone.

TRBV7-9	TRBD1	TRBJ2-2	-	14	TGTGCCAGCAGCCAACAGGGGGCATCCGGGGAGCTGTTTTTT	CASSQQGASGELFF
TRBV2	TRBD1	TRBJ1-2	-	14	TGTGCCAGCAAGGTGTCAGGGGGCAACTATGGCTACACCTTC	CASKVSGGNYGYTF
TRBV5-1	TRBD2	TRBJ2-1	-	15	TGCGCCAGCACCTTTGGACTAGCGGGCTACAATGAGCAGTTCTTC	CASTFGLAGYNEQFF
TRBV11-2	TRBD2	TRBJ2-2	-	17	TGTGCCAGCAGCTTAATTAAGAGGCCTAGCGGACACAGGGAGCTGTTTTTT	CASSLIKRPSGHRELFF
TRBV3-1/TRBV3-2	-	TRBJ2-1	-	16	TGTGCCAGCAGCCAAGGCAGGGGACTACCTCGAAATGAGCAGTTCTTC	CASSQGRGLPRNEQFF
TRBV6-5	TRBD2	TRBJ2-1	-	14	TGTGCCAGCAGTTACGGGGGGGACCTCACCAAGCAGTTCTTC	CASSYGGDLTKQFF
TRBV29-1	TRBD2	TRBJ2-2	once	14	TGCAGCGTTGAATTCAGCGGGAGGAGAGGGGAGCTGTTTTTT	CSVEFSGRRGELFF
TRBV27	-	TRBJ1-5	-	14	TGTGCCAGCAGTTCACAGGGTTTAGGTCAGCCCCAGCATTTT	CASSSQGLGQPQHF
TRBV28	TRBD2	TRBJ2-3	-	15	TGTGCCAGCAGTTTCCTAGCGGGAGGCCCCGATACGCAGTATTTT	CASSFLAGGPDTQYF
TRBV19	TRBD2	TRBJ2-1	-	15	TGTGCCAGTAGTATAGCTAGCGGGACTCACAATGAGCAGTTCTTC	CASSIASGTHNEQFF